This T cell receptor (beta chain) was identified in a study of a mutant IDH1 vaccine in newly diagnosed glioma. Study-wide context: Patients arrived already treated with radiotherapy, temozolomide, or both, most having had both.

V shed 1 base, J shed 10 bases, and the junction held 11 bases outside the gene matches. Per germline, CDR1 SGDLS and CDR2 YYNGEE. The CDR3 is made up of 15 amino acids. In this sample, this clone turned up a few times. Repertoires were generated with immunoSEQ multiplex PCR, while TCRdb's copy carries only in-frame clones and drops some. The repertoire holds about 30,000 clones, over 75% seen once, with roughly a fifth in the top ten. Time point noted: baseline, week 1 (first vaccination visit). The treatment denotes: pre-vaccination baseline after standard-of-care therapy. The sample here was PBMCs, taken from a glioma patient treated with radiotherapy, temozolomide or both. This TCR came from a man under 40 with glioma. This rearrangement joins TRBV9 to TRBJ2-5; TRBD1 aligns across 9 bases. The DNA of the CDR3 is TGTGCCAGCAGCGTACTAGGACAGGGGTCATTGTTCCAGTACTTC. Its translation is CASSVLGQGSLFQYF.